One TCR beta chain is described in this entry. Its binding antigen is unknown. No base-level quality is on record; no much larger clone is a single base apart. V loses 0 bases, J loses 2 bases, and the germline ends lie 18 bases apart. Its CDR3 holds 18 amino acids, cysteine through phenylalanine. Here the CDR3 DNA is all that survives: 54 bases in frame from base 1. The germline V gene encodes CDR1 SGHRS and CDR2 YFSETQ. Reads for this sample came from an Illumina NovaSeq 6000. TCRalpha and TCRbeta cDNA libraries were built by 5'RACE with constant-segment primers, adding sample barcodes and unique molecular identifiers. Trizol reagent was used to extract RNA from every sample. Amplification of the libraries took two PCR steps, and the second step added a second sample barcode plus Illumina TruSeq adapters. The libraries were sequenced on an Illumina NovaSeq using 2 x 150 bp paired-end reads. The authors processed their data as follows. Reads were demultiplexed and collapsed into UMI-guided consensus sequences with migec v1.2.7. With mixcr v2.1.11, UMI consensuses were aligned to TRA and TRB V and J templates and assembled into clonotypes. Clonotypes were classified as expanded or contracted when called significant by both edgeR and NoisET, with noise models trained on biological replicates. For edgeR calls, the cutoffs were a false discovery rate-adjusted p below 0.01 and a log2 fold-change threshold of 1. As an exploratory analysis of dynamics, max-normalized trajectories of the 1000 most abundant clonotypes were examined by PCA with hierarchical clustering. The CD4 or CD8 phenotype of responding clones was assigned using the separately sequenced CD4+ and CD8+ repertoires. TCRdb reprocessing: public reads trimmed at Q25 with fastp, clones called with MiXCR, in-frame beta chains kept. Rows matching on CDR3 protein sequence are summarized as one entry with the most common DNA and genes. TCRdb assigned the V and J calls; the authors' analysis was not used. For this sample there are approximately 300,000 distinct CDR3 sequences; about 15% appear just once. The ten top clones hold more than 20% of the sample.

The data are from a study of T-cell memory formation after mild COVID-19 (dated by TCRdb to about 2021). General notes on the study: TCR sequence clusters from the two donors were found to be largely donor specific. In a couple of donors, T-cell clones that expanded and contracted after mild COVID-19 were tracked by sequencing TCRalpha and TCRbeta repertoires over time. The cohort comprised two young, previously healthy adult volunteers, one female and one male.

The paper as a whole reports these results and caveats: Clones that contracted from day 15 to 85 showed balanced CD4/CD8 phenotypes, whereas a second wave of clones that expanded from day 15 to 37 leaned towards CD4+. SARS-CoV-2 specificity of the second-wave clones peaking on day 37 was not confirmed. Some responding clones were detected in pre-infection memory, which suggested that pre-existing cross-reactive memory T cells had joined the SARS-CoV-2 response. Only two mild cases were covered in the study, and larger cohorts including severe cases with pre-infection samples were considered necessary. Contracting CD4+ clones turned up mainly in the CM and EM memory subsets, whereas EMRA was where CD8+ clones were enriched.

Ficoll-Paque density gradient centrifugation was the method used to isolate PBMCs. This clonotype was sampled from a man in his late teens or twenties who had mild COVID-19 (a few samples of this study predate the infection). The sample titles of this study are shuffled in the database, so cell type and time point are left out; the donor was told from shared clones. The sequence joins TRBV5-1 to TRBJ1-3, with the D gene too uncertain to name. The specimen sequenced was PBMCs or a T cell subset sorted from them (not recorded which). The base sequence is TGCGCCAGCAGCTTGGAGGTCTCCTTTACGGGTCCTGGAAACACCATATATTTT. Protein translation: CASSLEVSFTGPGNTIYF.